This T cell receptor beta chain was obtained from a study of beta chain features in type 1 diabetes. Study-wide results and caveats: A moderate, significant TCRB CDR3 shortening appeared in type 1 diabetes across four CD4+ subsets. Insertions were fewer and deletions more numerous at VDJ junctions in type 1 diabetes patients. The naive, central memory and Treg TCRB repertoires looked more alike in patients than they did in healthy donors.

V was clipped by 1 base and J by 3 bases; unmatched bases: 8. The germline V gene has CDR1 SQVTM and CDR2 ANQGSEA. The CDR3 consists of 15 residues. This clone was counted a few times. Its antigen is unknown. Expressed TCRB transcripts were sequenced, since all the RNA that had been isolated was reverse transcribed. The protocol was immunoSEQ multiplex PCR, while the TCRdb copy is restricted to in-frame clones and leaves out a portion. The sample has 45,000 to 65,000 clones; around half are singletons. A single heparinised blood sample, averaging roughly 110 mL, was obtained per donor. The sequence was collected from a woman between 40 and 55 years old with type 1 diabetes. The sequencing sample was made of Tregs from blood. The chain carries TRBV29-1 and TRBJ2-7, with TRBD2 matching 8 bases. The CDR3: CSVEVLRTSSYEQYF. DNA of the CDR3: TGCAGCGTTGAAGTCCTCCGGACTAGCAGCTACGAGCAGTACTTC.